This passage covers 30 T cell receptor beta chains from one sample sequenced in a study of T cell changes during pregnancy in multiple sclerosis. Clones were sequenced by immunoSEQ multiplex PCR, and TCRdb holds only the in-frame ones, with some missing. The sample shows tens of thousands of clones, 85% to 95% of them seen only once. Source: CD4+ T cells from peripheral blood mononuclear cells, taken in the second trimester of pregnancy. The receptors originated from a female donor with multiple sclerosis, enrolled in a pregnancy study.

The V gene is TRBV6-6, the J gene TRBJ1-3; no reliable D call. V was shortened by 2 bases and J by 0 bases, with 8 bases between the two germline ends. The CDR3 contains 15 residues. Germline CDR1 and CDR2: MNHNY and SVGAGI (reference sequence). The CDR3 sequence is CASSYGGSSGNTIYF. As DNA, the CDR3 is TGTGCCAGCAGTTACGGCGGGAGCTCTGGAAACACCATATATTTT.

For the CDR3, the DNA is TGTGCCAGCAGTTTGAGGGGGCGGCGGTCTGAAGCTTTCTTT. It codes for CASSLRGRRSEAFF. The rearrangement joins TRBV27 to TRBJ1-1; 7 bases agree with TRBD1. This CDR3 region has 14 residues. In germline, CDR1 is MNHEY, CDR2 SMNVEV (reference sequence). V shed 3 bases, J shed 6 bases, and the junction held 7 bases outside the gene matches.

By share of the sample, this clone is medium-sized. CDR3 sequence: CAGGQGGTYGYTF. CDR3 DNA: TGTGCCGGGGGACAGGGAGGAACCTATGGCTACACCTTC. The rearrangement uses TRBV2 and TRBJ1-2, with 9 positions matching TRBD1. CDR1 is SNHLY and CDR2 is FYNNEI in the germline V gene. The CDR3 spans 13 residues. J was trimmed by 4 bases and V by 11 bases; bases with no gene match: 8.

The chain recombines TRBV7-8 with TRBJ2-2; the D gene is possibly TRBD2 (6 bases). Germline lookup yields CDR1 SGHVS and CDR2 FQNEAQ. This CDR3 spans 14 amino acids. V was cut by 5 bases and J by 5 bases, with 12 bases left in between. CDR3 in DNA: TGTGCCAGCAGCCAGAAACGGGGGACCGGGGAGCTGTTTTTT. As protein: CASSQKRGTGELFF.

The gene calls are TRBV4-1 and TRBJ1-1; unclear D gene. CDR1 is MGHRA and CDR2 is YSYEKL in the germline V gene. The V end was cut by 1 base, the J end by 7 bases, with 19 bases between. The CDR3 loop spans 16 amino acids. The CDR3 sequence: CASSQGREGRLNEAFF. The DNA for the CDR3 is TGCGCCAGCAGCCAAGGTAGAGAGGGCAGGTTAAATGAAGCTTTCTTT.

V and J are TRBV7-2 and TRBJ1-2, with a possible D match to TRBD1 (5 bases). V shed 1 base and J shed 8 bases, with 11 bases lying between them. Germline CDR1 reads SGHTA; CDR2 reads FQGNSA. The CDR3 extends over 13 amino acids. CDR3 protein: CASSLERGRGYTF. In DNA form, the CDR3 reads TGTGCCAGCAGCTTAGAGCGGGGGAGGGGCTACACCTTC.

This chain connects TRBV5-1 to TRBJ1-5; 9 positions match TRBD1. CDR1 and CDR2 from the germline V gene are SGHRS and YFSETQ. CDR3 length equals 14 residues. J gave up 5 bases and V 1 base, and 1 base lay outside the gene matches. The CDR3 region has the DNA TGCGCCAGCAGCTTGAGGACAGGGGATCAGCCCCAGCATTTT. Residues: CASSLRTGDQPQHF.

This clone was detected once. This chain joins TRBV4-3 and TRBJ1-1, with D maybe TRBD1 (5 bases). The germline V and J ends were trimmed by 0 bases and 1 base, with 9 bases remaining between them. Germline CDR1 and CDR2: LGHNA and YSLEER. This CDR3 region has 15 residues. CDR3 amino acids: CASSQEGRGNTEAFF. CDR3 nucleotides: TGCGCCAGCAGCCAAGAGGGGCGGGGGAACACTGAAGCTTTCTTT.

The CDR3 DNA is TGTGCCAGCAGCCACAGGGCGGGCAATCAGCCCCAGCATTTT. It specifies CASSHRAGNQPQHF. The chain couples TRBV5-8 to TRBJ1-5; a weak D match, TRBD1 (6 bases). Germline CDR1 and CDR2: SGHTS and YDEGEE. The V end was cut by 4 bases, the J end by 2 bases, with 10 bases between. The CDR3 has 14 amino acids.

The chain links TRBV7-9 to TRBJ1-2; a weak D match, TRBD1 (6 bases). This CDR3 contains 15 residues. In germline, CDR1 is SEHNR, CDR2 FQNEAQ (reference sequence). Trimming stripped 0 bases from V and 6 bases from J, with 14 bases between. The CDR3 sequence is CASSLAPTGLHGYTF. The CDR3 DNA is TGTGCCAGCAGCTTAGCGCCCACAGGGTTACATGGCTACACCTTC.

This chain uses TRBV7-9 with TRBJ2-3, with a possible D match to TRBD2 (6 bases). The ends were cut back, 5 bases at V and 6 bases at J, with 18 bases in the middle. In germline, CDR1 is SEHNR, CDR2 FQNEAQ (reference sequence). This CDR3 is 15 amino acids long. In DNA form, the CDR3 reads TGTGCCAGCAGCCTAGGACGAAGCGGAGGGGATACGCAGTATTTT. This gives the protein CASSLGRSGGDTQYF. Full variable domain (outside the CDR3, taken from reference TRBV7-9 and TRBJ2-3): DTGVSQNPRHKITKRGQNVTFRCDPISEHNRLYWYRQTLGQGPEFLTYFQNEAQLEKSRLLSDRFSAERPKGSFSTLEIQRTEQGDSAMYLCASSLGRSGGDTQYFGPGTRLTVL.

The chain recombines TRBV6-5 with TRBJ2-7; 9 bases agree with TRBD2. Per germline, CDR1 MNHEY and CDR2 SVGAGI. With V trimmed by 3 bases and J by 0 bases, 3 bases remained unmatched. The CDR3 length is 15 residues. The CDR3: CASSYSGSPSYEQYF. Written as DNA, the CDR3 is TGTGCCAGCAGTTATAGCGGGAGCCCCTCCTACGAGCAGTACTTC.

The sample holds a few counts of this clone. CDR3 region: CAWRETGGTEAFF. The CDR3 bases are TGTGCCTGGAGGGAAACAGGGGGTACTGAAGCTTTCTTT. The J gene is TRBJ1-1, the V gene TRBV30, with TRBD1 identical over 8 bases. The CDR3 runs 13 residues. Germline trimming cut 3 bases from V and 5 bases from J; bases unmatched to any gene: 5. CDR1 and CDR2 from the germline V gene are GTSNPN and SVGIG (reference sequence).

CDR3 sequence: CASLADSSYNSPLHF. Here the CDR3 DNA reads TGTGCCTCTTTGGCGGATAGCTCCTATAATTCACCCCTCCACTTT. The chain couples TRBV2 to TRBJ1-6; D uncertain. Germline V gives CDR1 SNHLY, CDR2 FYNNEI. The CDR3 loop spans 15 amino acids. V gave up 11 bases and J gave up 0 bases, with 14 bases separating them.

The J gene is TRBJ2-7, the V gene TRBV6-5; the match to TRBD1 covers 10 bases. Per germline, CDR1 MNHEY and CDR2 SVGAGI. There are 16 residues in the CDR3. The V segment lost 4 bases and the J segment 7 bases; nucleotides outside the gene matches: 13. This CDR3 reads CASSFTRDRGSLEQYF. DNA for the CDR3: TGTGCCAGCAGTTTTACCCGGGACAGGGGTTCGTTGGAGCAGTACTTC.

This chain links TRBV7-2 with TRBJ2-7; D gene ambiguous. CDR1 is SGHTA, CDR2 FQGNSA, per germline. This CDR3 region has 12 residues. The V and J ends lost 4 bases and 8 bases respectively, with 12 bases between them. CDR3: CASSYLFKQQYF. The CDR3 DNA reads as TGTGCCAGCAGCTACCTCTTCAAGCAGCAGTACTTC.

The chain links TRBV28 to TRBJ1-2; possibly TRBD1 for D (5 bases). CDR1 and CDR2 (germline): MDHEN, SYDVKM. The CDR3 contains 12 residues. Trimming took off 7 bases at V and 8 bases at J, with 14 bases between the two ends. CDR3 region: CASNSRVEGYTF. CDR3 DNA sequence: TGTGCCAGCAATAGCAGGGTTGAAGGCTACACCTTC.

The V call is TRBV5-4, the J call TRBJ1-2; D remains unclear. V lost 0 bases to trimming and J lost 8 bases, with 17 bases between them. This CDR3 has 15 amino acids. The germline CDR1 and CDR2 sequences are SGHNT and YYREEE (reference sequence). CDR3 loop: CASSLGAPRRGGYTF. The CDR3 DNA reads TGTGCCAGCAGCTTGGGGGCTCCTCGGCGAGGGGGCTACACCTTC.

V usage is TRBV6-1 and J usage is TRBJ1-2; the D is unclear. V was trimmed by 3 bases and J by 5 bases, leaving 10 bases between them. The CDR3 is 13 amino acids. Germline V gene lookup returns CDR1 MNHNS and CDR2 SASEGT. Here the CDR3 reads CASSEEGKYGYTF. The CDR3 coding sequence is TGTGCCAGCAGTGAGGAGGGCAAGTATGGCTACACCTTC.

Concerning this clone itself: One junction end does not reproduce the germline sequence, and a read error may be involved. The chain recombines TRBV25-1 with TRBJ2-1; 8 positions match TRBD2. CDR1 MGHDK and CDR2 SYGVNS come from the germline V gene. The CDR3 is 13 residues long. The CDR3 nucleotides are TGTGCCAGCAGTGAAGGAACTAGCGGTTACCTCCTCTTC. This sequence encodes CASSEGTSGYLLF.

This chain uses TRBV6-5 with TRBJ1-1; possible D gene TRBD1, 6 bases. Germline loops: CDR1 MNHEY, CDR2 SVGAGI. The CDR3 length is 14 residues. V dropped 1 base and J dropped 3 bases, with 9 bases sitting between them. CDR3 nucleotides: TGTGCCAGCAGTTACTTGGCAGGGGACACTGAAGCTTTCTTT. Translating it yields CASSYLAGDTEAFF.

This clone appeared a few times. The chain is built from TRBV20-1 and TRBJ1-1; possible D gene TRBD1, 5 bases. V was cut by 3 bases and J by 8 bases, with 10 bases left in between. This CDR3 is 11 amino acids long. Germline V gene data show CDR1 as DFQATT and CDR2 as SNEGSKA (reference sequence). The CDR3 sequence: CSARGGIEAFF. CDR3 nucleotides: TGCAGTGCTAGGGGGGGGATAGAAGCTTTCTTT.

This chain links TRBV28 with TRBJ2-1; 7 bases are shared with TRBD2. In germline, CDR1 is MDHEN, CDR2 SYDVKM. This CDR3 comprises 15 residues. After removal of 0 bases from V and 6 bases from J, the junction contained 5 bases not matched to a gene. CDR3: CASSLWREGRNEQFF. The CDR3 DNA sequence: TGTGCCAGCAGTTTATGGAGGGAGGGCCGCAATGAGCAGTTCTTC.

The J gene is TRBJ1-4, the V gene TRBV5-1; D uncertain. V lost 1 base to trimming and J lost 4 bases, with 11 bases between them. Germline CDR1 SGHRS, CDR2 YFSETQ. This CDR3 has 15 residues. CDR3 residues: CASSLSTVFNEKLFF. The CDR3 DNA is TGCGCCAGCAGCTTGTCTACAGTATTTAATGAAAAACTGTTTTTT.

For the CDR3, the DNA is TGTGCCAGCAGCACGCTAGTCGGCACAGATACGCAGTATTTT. Amino acid sequence: CASSTLVGTDTQYF. The V call is TRBV6-5, the J call TRBJ2-3; D not certain. This CDR3 comprises 14 residues. In germline, CDR1 is MNHEY, CDR2 SVGAGI. V lost 6 bases and J lost 1, with 11 bases in between.

This clone was detected many times. This chain joins TRBV6-1 and TRBJ1-5; D uncertain. CDR1 MNHNS and CDR2 SASEGT come from the germline V gene. The CDR3 length is 12 residues. The V end was cut by 7 bases, the J end by 7 bases, with 11 bases between. Here the CDR3 DNA reads TGTGCCAGCAACCTGTCAGGCCAGCCCCAGCATTTT. Its protein product is CASNLSGQPQHF.

This clone was detected only a few times. This chain links TRBV6-5 with TRBJ1-2; 8 bases are shared with TRBD1. The J segment lost 8 bases and the V segment lost 6 bases, leaving 8 bases of the junction unmatched. This CDR3 contains 13 residues. Per germline, CDR1 MNHEY and CDR2 SVGAGI. Here the CDR3 DNA reads TGTGCCAGCAGCCAACAGGGGGAGTCAGGCTACACCTTC. This codes for CASSQQGESGYTF.

This clone was counted a few times. V and J are TRBV2 and TRBJ1-3; D might be TRBD1 (6 bases). Germline V gene data show CDR1 as SNHLY and CDR2 as FYNNEI. This CDR3 is built from 14 residues. Between the trimmed V and J ends, which lost 6 bases and 2 bases, there was a span of 11 bases. CDR3 in DNA: TGTGCCAGCAGCCAGGGGTTGACTGGAAACACCATATATTTT. This sequence encodes CASSQGLTGNTIYF. Together with reference TRBV2 and TRBJ1-3, the CDR3 gives the full variable domain: EPEVTQTPSHQVTQMGQEVILRCVPISNHLYFYWYRQILGQKVEFLVSFYNNEISEKSEIFDDQFSVERPDGSNFTLKIRSTKLEDSAMYFCASSQGLTGNTIYFGEGSWLTVV.

This sequence joins TRBV28 and TRBJ1-5; D is ambiguous. The CDR3 contains 16 residues. The V and J ends lost 6 bases and 4 bases respectively, with 19 bases between them. The germline CDR1 and CDR2 sequences are MDHEN and SYDVKM. The CDR3 DNA is TGTGCCAGCAGGCCGCGGCACGGTGAAACTAATCAGCCCCAGCATTTT. Amino acid sequence: CASRPRHGETNQPQHF.

This clone occurred once. The V and J genes are TRBV28 and TRBJ1-6; 7 bases are shared with TRBD1. The CDR3 has 15 residues. Germline V gives CDR1 MDHEN, CDR2 SYDVKM. V shed 3 bases, J shed 7 bases, and the junction held 6 bases outside the gene matches. Here the CDR3 reads CASSFPDRVNSPLHF. The CDR3 DNA sequence: TGTGCCAGCAGTTTCCCCGACAGGGTAAATTCACCCCTCCACTTT. Drawing the rest from reference TRBV28 and TRBJ1-6, the complete variable domain is DVKVTQSSRYLVKRTGEKVFLECVQDMDHENMFWYRQDPGLGLRLIYFSYDVKMKEKGDIPEGYSVSREKKERFSLILESASTNQTSMYLCASSFPDRVNSPLHFGNGTRLTVT.